Shown below are 27 T cell receptor beta chains from a single sample sequenced in a study of shared clonotypes between healthy human individuals (dated by TCRdb to 2018 to 2021). The method was the immunoSEQ multiplex PCR assay. Sourced from immuneACCESS, this table was stored by TCRdb with only in-frame sequences that have V and J called. A share of the clones is absent; for the studies checked, an unresolved V gene accounts for under half, and the remainder has no known explanation. The sample yields about 2.3 million clones; 85% to 95% were counted once. The top ten clonotypes cover under 0.45% of the sample. Material: naive CD4+ T cells from PBMCs. The cell subset or site label, read with the paper, signifies: CD45RA+ positively selected. These receptor sequences come from a man younger than 35 in good health. Some clones in this sample may be carry-over from other donors' samples.

V is TRBV10-3 and J is TRBJ1-5; 8 bases are shared with TRBD1. The germline V gene has CDR1 ENHRY and CDR2 SYGVKD. This CDR3 has 19 amino acids. J lost 0 bases, V lost 2 bases, and 12 bases had no gene match. CDR3 residues: CAISEANWTGRYSNQPQHF. CDR3 in DNA: TGTGCCATCAGTGAGGCAAACTGGACAGGGCGATATAGCAATCAGCCCCAGCATTTT.

V gene TRBV28 combines with J gene TRBJ2-3; D not resolved. Germline CDR1 and CDR2: MDHEN and SYDVKM. This CDR3 is built from 13 residues. Trimming pared 4 bases from V and 2 bases from J, leaving 7 bases between. CDR3 DNA: TGTGCCAGCAGTTGGTCAGTCACAGATACGCAGTATTTT. Its translation: CASSWSVTDTQYF.

CDR3 residues: CASSTHIAGGPYEQYF. CDR3 bases: TGTGCCAGTAGTACCCATATAGCGGGAGGCCCCTACGAGCAGTACTTC. This chain connects TRBV19 to TRBJ2-7, with 10 nucleotides matching TRBD2. This CDR3 spans 16 amino acids. Looked up from germline, CDR1 is LNHDA and CDR2 is SQIVND (reference sequence). The V gene end was trimmed by 4 bases and the J gene end by 2 bases; junction bases not matched to a gene: 8. The full variable domain, completed using reference TRBV19 and TRBJ2-7, is DGGITQSPKYLFRKEGQNVTLSCEQNLNHDAMYWYRQDPGQGLRLIYYSQIVNDFQKGDIAEGYSVSREKKESFPLTVTSAQKNPTAFYLCASSTHIAGGPYEQYFGPGTRLTVT.

The rearrangement uses TRBV28 and TRBJ2-3, with D possibly being TRBD2 (6 bases). Deletions cut 6 bases from V and 0 bases from J, with 13 bases between. Germline CDR1 MDHEN, CDR2 SYDVKM. CDR3 length equals 15 residues. The CDR3 is CASRLASTSTDTQYF. In nucleotides, the CDR3 is TGTGCCAGCAGGCTAGCGAGTACTAGCACAGATACGCAGTATTTT.

The chain couples TRBV2 to TRBJ2-3, with D possibly being TRBD1 (6 bases). CDR1 is SNHLY, CDR2 FYNNEI, per germline. The CDR3 has 14 amino acids. The germline V and J ends were trimmed by 8 bases and 3 bases, with 15 bases remaining between them. CDR3 residues: CASFRQDETDTQYF. CDR3 bases: TGTGCCAGCTTTCGACAGGATGAGACAGATACGCAGTATTTT.

V and J are TRBV2 and TRBJ2-1; unclear D gene. Germline CDR1 SNHLY, CDR2 FYNNEI. This CDR3 spans 12 amino acids. Trimming removed 1 base from V and 15 bases from J, with 13 bases in between. The CDR3 loop is CASSEVAMGLFF. The DNA of the CDR3 is TGTGCCAGCAGTGAAGTGGCGATGGGATTGTTCTTC.

This clone was seen only once. The rearrangement links TRBV28 to TRBJ2-7; no clear D gene. This CDR3 contains 15 residues. From germline, CDR1 is MDHEN and CDR2 SYDVKM. V shed 4 bases and J shed 3 bases, with 16 bases lying between them. The CDR3 nucleotides are TGTGCCAGCAGTTCCCCCTCAAGGCGGAGCTACGAGCAGTACTTC. Its protein product is CASSSPSRRSYEQYF.

The rearrangement joins TRBV28 to TRBJ1-2; D is possibly TRBD1 (5 bases). Trimming removed 7 bases at V and 3 bases at J, with 12 bases between. Looked up from germline, CDR1 is MDHEN and CDR2 is SYDVKM. The CDR3 sequence is 13 residues long. CDR3 residues: CASIPKGYYGYTF. The CDR3 coding sequence is TGTGCCAGCATCCCTAAGGGGTACTATGGCTACACCTTC.

The V gene is TRBV19, the J gene TRBJ1-3, with D perhaps TRBD1 (5 bases). CDR1 and CDR2 (germline): LNHDA, SQIVND (reference sequence). The CDR3 consists of 16 residues. Between the trimmed V and J ends, which lost 1 base and 1 base, there was a span of 11 bases. CDR3 coding DNA: TGTGCCAGTAGTATAGTCGACAGCCTTTCTGGAAACACCATATATTTT. Encoded protein: CASSIVDSLSGNTIYF.

The chain links TRBV7-9 to TRBJ1-3; a weak D match, TRBD1 (6 bases). V lost 1 base and J 2 bases, leaving 12 bases between the germline ends. The CDR3 covers 16 residues. CDR1 SEHNR and CDR2 FQNEAQ come from the germline V gene (reference sequence). CDR3 coding DNA: TGTGCCAGCAGCTTAGGAGGGGGTGGAACTGGAAACACCATATATTTT. Amino acid sequence: CASSLGGGGTGNTIYF.

The chain has TRBV7-9 and TRBJ2-7; 10 bases match TRBD2. J gave up 3 bases and V 5 bases, and 10 bases lay outside the gene matches. Germline CDR1 and CDR2: SEHNR and FQNEAQ (reference sequence). This CDR3 comprises 16 residues. For the CDR3, the DNA is TGTGCCAGCAGCCCCGCCCGGACTAGCGGATACTACGAGCAGTACTTC. Translating it yields CASSPARTSGYYEQYF.

J is TRBJ2-7 and V is TRBV6-6; 9 bases line up with TRBD2. The CDR3 covers 15 residues. V shed 6 bases and J 3 bases; nucleotides not matched to a gene: 9. CDR1 MNHNY and CDR2 SVGAGI come from the germline V gene (reference sequence). As DNA, the CDR3 is TGTGCCAGCAGGGGAATGACTAGCGGATACTACGAGCAGTACTTC. Translating gives CASRGMTSGYYEQYF.

Comment on this clone: The same CDR3 also results from other DNA sequences found in this sample. The genes are TRBV7-3 and TRBJ2-6; maybe TRBD1 (6 bases). The CDR3 length is 15 residues. V was pared by 4 bases and J by 2 bases, with 9 bases between. Germline lookup yields CDR1 SGHTA and CDR2 FQGTGA. CDR3 in amino acids: CASSSQGTGANVLTF. CDR3 DNA sequence: TGTGCCAGCAGCTCACAGGGTACTGGGGCCAACGTCCTGACTTTC.

This clone was counted once. CDR3 DNA: TGCGCCAGCAGCCAAAACCCAGGGGGGCCCTACGAGCAGTACTTC. Its protein is CASSQNPGGPYEQYF. The rearrangement links TRBV4-1 to TRBJ2-7; weak D call: TRBD1 (7 bases). V lost 2 bases and J lost 2, with 13 bases in between. Germline V gives CDR1 MGHRA, CDR2 YSYEKL. CDR3 length: 15 residues.

The rearrangement links TRBV5-8 to TRBJ1-1; D gene uncertain. The CDR3 spans 14 residues. The germline V gene has CDR1 SGHTS and CDR2 YDEGEE. The V gene lost 9 bases and the J gene lost 5 bases, with 20 bases spanning the gap. The CDR3: CATNPRVIRTEAFF. The CDR3 coding sequence is TGTGCCACCAACCCTCGGGTGATTAGGACTGAAGCTTTCTTT.

Details on this clone: The same CDR3 is also encoded by other DNA sequences in this sample. This chain connects TRBV5-4 to TRBJ2-1; 10 bases map to TRBD2. In germline, CDR1 is SGHNT, CDR2 YYREEE (reference sequence). The junction had 5 bases not matched to a gene; V was cut back by 4 bases and J by 4 bases. The CDR3 consists of 15 residues. Written as DNA, the CDR3 is TGTGCCAGCAGCAGGACTAGCGGAACTTACAATGAGCAGTTCTTC. Residues: CASSRTSGTYNEQFF.

This sequence joins TRBV28 and TRBJ1-2; no definite D call. The V end was cut by 8 bases, the J end by 0 bases, with 13 bases between. CDR1 MDHEN and CDR2 SYDVKM come from the germline V gene. The CDR3 covers 14 residues. CDR3 sequence (DNA): TGTGCCAGCTTAAGCGAGGCCGCTAACTATGGCTACACCTTC. It codes for CASLSEAANYGYTF.

The chain couples TRBV3-1 (or the pseudogene TRBV3-2) to TRBJ2-7; unclear D gene. Germline CDR1 is LGHDT and CDR2 is YNNKEL (reference sequence). This CDR3 contains 9 residues. V was clipped by 7 bases and J by 13 bases, with 11 bases between them. The DNA for the CDR3 is TGTGCCAGCACCGCCAAGGGATACTTC. Protein product: CASTAKGYF.

The rearrangement links TRBV27 to TRBJ2-7; 12 nucleotides align to TRBD2. The CDR3 runs 23 residues. With V trimmed by 6 bases and J by 5 bases, 32 bases remained unmatched. Per the germline V gene, CDR1 is MNHEY and CDR2 is SMNVEV (reference sequence). CDR3 in amino acids: CASRIRGTAIELAGGPSGNEQYF. CDR3 sequence (DNA): TGTGCCAGCAGAATTCGCGGGACAGCGATCGAGCTAGCGGGAGGGCCCTCGGGGAACGAGCAGTACTTC.

The CDR3 here is CAWSPLGRWWDTEAFF. CDR3 bases: TGTGCCTGGAGTCCCTTAGGGAGGTGGTGGGACACTGAAGCTTTCTTT. This chain joins TRBV30 and TRBJ1-1; D ambiguous. V lost 2 bases to trimming and J lost 3 bases, with 19 bases between them. CDR3 length equals 16 residues. CDR1 is GTSNPN and CDR2 is SVGIG in the germline V gene (reference sequence).

The V and J genes are TRBV2 and TRBJ2-7; 7 bases align to TRBD1. CDR3 size: 16 residues. J gave up 0 bases and V 2 bases, and 7 bases lay outside the gene matches. Germline CDR1 SNHLY, CDR2 FYNNEI. As DNA, the CDR3 is TGTGCCAGCAGTGAACACCGGGACAGCTACTCCTACGAGCAGTACTTC. The encoded protein is CASSEHRDSYSYEQYF. The whole variable domain, remainder taken from reference TRBV2 and TRBJ2-7, is EPEVTQTPSHQVTQMGQEVILRCVPISNHLYFYWYRQILGQKVEFLVSFYNNEISEKSEIFDDQFSVERPDGSNFTLKIRSTKLEDSAMYFCASSEHRDSYSYEQYFGPGTRLTVT.

The V call is TRBV6-5, the J call TRBJ2-5; D might be TRBD1 (5 bases). CDR1 is MNHEY and CDR2 is SVGAGI in the germline V gene. CDR3 length equals 15 residues. Trimming stripped 6 bases from V and 7 bases from J, with 21 bases between. The CDR3 coding sequence is TGTGCCAGCAGGCCCGTCCTTTGGGGCCAGGGGACCCAGTACTTC. Translated, it gives CASRPVLWGQGTQYF.

This clone came up once. The rearrangement uses TRBV10-3 and TRBJ1-1; D remains unclear. Germline V gene data show CDR1 as ENHRY and CDR2 as SYGVKD. The length of the CDR3 is 16 residues. The germline V and J ends were trimmed by 6 bases and 5 bases, with 22 bases remaining between them. The chain's CDR3 is CAISEMYYLMGTEAFF. CDR3 sequence (DNA): TGTGCCATCAGCGAAATGTACTACCTAATGGGGACTGAAGCTTTCTTT.

Only one count was recorded for this clone. The CDR3 is CASSPPGRQETQYF. The CDR3 DNA follows: TGTGCCAGCAGTCCCCCAGGCAGACAAGAGACCCAGTACTTC. The V and J genes are TRBV27 and TRBJ2-5, with D unclear. This CDR3 is built from 14 residues. Per germline, CDR1 MNHEY and CDR2 SMNVEV (reference sequence). Trimming removed 5 bases at V and 2 bases at J, with 12 bases between.

This chain uses TRBV7-3 with TRBJ2-2; D unresolved. The length of the CDR3 is 14 residues. Germline V lookup: CDR1 SGHTA, CDR2 FQGTGA. V lost 0 bases and J lost 4, with 6 bases in between. CDR3 coding DNA: TGTGCCAGCAGCTTAACGGTGCCCACCGGGGAGCTGTTTTTT. Translation gives CASSLTVPTGELFF.

The chain employs TRBV6-1 and TRBJ2-1, with D unresolved. CDR1 is MNHNS, CDR2 SASEGT, per germline. The CDR3 runs to 11 residues. The V end was cut by 6 bases, the J end by 9 bases, with 9 bases between. CDR3 loop: CASRGMGEQFF. CDR3 bases: TGTGCCAGCAGGGGGATGGGTGAGCAGTTCTTC.

The chain couples TRBV4-1 to TRBJ2-5; possible D gene TRBD2, 6 bases. Trimming took off 2 bases at V and 3 bases at J, with 16 bases between the two ends. Germline V CDR1 and CDR2: MGHRA, YSYEKL. This CDR3 is built from 16 residues. The CDR3 DNA follows: TGCGCCAGCAGCCAACCCGGACATCCTAGCGAAGAGACCCAGTACTTC. Residues: CASSQPGHPSEETQYF.